This T cell receptor (beta chain) was found in a study of PD-L1 blockade in urothelial cancer. J lost 6 bases, V lost 4 bases, and 8 bases had no gene match. Germline CDR1 is SGHRS and CDR2 is YFSETQ. The length of the CDR3 is 15 residues. Each PCR had synthetic TCR analog templates added to it as a spike-in. The protocol was immunoSEQ multiplex PCR, while the TCRdb copy is restricted to in-frame clones and leaves out a portion. The sample has some 80,000 clones, around 90% seen once; the top ten hold roughly 5.7%. This specimen was PBMCs, taken around atezolizumab (anti-PD-L1) treatment. The gene calls are TRBV5-1 and TRBJ2-1; 9 nucleotides agree with TRBD1. This sequence was found in a woman aged 70-85 years with urothelial cancer. The CDR3 nucleotides are TGCGCCAGCAGCCCGGGACAGGGCGCCCCCAATGAGCAGTTCTTC. Encoded protein: CASSPGQGAPNEQFF.